Listed here is a single T cell receptor (beta chain). Its specificity is unknown. This entry is derived from a study of T cell clonotyping in hematopoietic cell transplantation. Study-level points and caveats: Few recipient clonotypes overlapped donors; over 95% were de novo at given depth.

Stated time point: recipient sample about 28 days before transplant, after cytoreduction. Using immunoSEQ multiplex PCR, the repertoire was profiled, and TCRdb retains in-frame clones only, with some absent. There are approximately 27,000 clones in the sample; roughly 91% occur only once, and around 2.1% lies in the top ten. Germline CDR1 is MDHEN and CDR2 is SYDVKM. Trimming stripped 4 bases from V and 12 bases from J, with 17 bases between. The CDR3 has 13 amino acids. The material was peripheral blood mononuclear cells, obtained before stem cell transplant. V is TRBV28 and J is TRBJ2-3; perhaps TRBD2 as D (6 bases). This clonotype originated in a man in his forties or fifties with acute myeloid leukemia. Some clones in this sample may be carry-over from other donors' samples. CDR3 sequence (DNA): TGTGCCAGCAGTTCGGGACTCCTTTTTTTCCAGTATTTT. Its translation: CASSSGLLFFQYF.